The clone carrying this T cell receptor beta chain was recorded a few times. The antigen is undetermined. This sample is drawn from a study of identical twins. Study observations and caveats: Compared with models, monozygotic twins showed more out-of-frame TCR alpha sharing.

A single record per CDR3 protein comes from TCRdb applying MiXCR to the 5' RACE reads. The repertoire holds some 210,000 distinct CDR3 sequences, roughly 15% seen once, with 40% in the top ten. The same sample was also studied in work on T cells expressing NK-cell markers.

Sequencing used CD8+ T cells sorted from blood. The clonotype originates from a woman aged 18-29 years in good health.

The CDR3, as DNA: TGTGCCGATTCCTTCCTAGCGGGAGGGAATGAGCAGTTCTTC. Amino acid sequence: CADSFLAGGNEQFF. The chain joins TRBV2 to TRBJ2-1; TRBD2 aligns across 12 bases. Per the germline V gene, CDR1 is SNHLY and CDR2 is FYNNEI. With V trimmed by 11 bases and J by 7 bases, 9 bases remained unmatched. This CDR3 has 14 amino acids.